This TCR beta chain is from a study of beta chain features in type 1 diabetes. The whole isolated RNA underwent reverse transcription, so sequencing captured expressed TCRB transcripts. Sequenced by immunoSEQ multiplex PCR; TCRdb stores in-frame clones only, minus some. The sample holds roughly 400,000 clones, roughly 15% seen once. Deletions cut 3 bases from V and 1 base from J, with 18 bases between. Germline assignment: CDR1 SEHNR and CDR2 FQNEAQ (reference sequence). The CDR3 sequence is 17 residues long. The sample comprised naive CD4+ T cells from blood. The receptor was derived from a woman aged 18-35 years in good health. The V call is TRBV7-9, the J call TRBJ1-1, with D maybe TRBD1 (6 bases). CDR3 protein: CASSFDGWGQPNTEAFF. CDR3 sequence (DNA): TGTGCCAGCAGCTTCGATGGATGGGGGCAGCCGAACACTGAAGCTTTCTTT. The complete variable domain, with remaining parts taken from reference TRBV7-9 and TRBJ1-1, reads DTGVSQNPRHKITKRGQNVTFRCDPISEHNRLYWYRQTLGQGPEFLTYFQNEAQLEKSRLLSDRFSAERPKGSFSTLEIQRTEQGDSAMYLCASSFDGWGQPNTEAFFGQGTRLTVV.